Described below is a single T cell receptor (beta chain) sequence and its context. The data were taken from a study of tumor-infiltrating lymphocytes in oesophageal squamous cell carcinoma. The CDR3 length is 12 residues. The germline V gene has CDR1 MDHEN and CDR2 SYDVKM. TCRdb reprocessed the PCR reads via MiXCR and lists one record per CDR3 protein. The data contain roughly 17,000 distinct CDR3 sequences, around 50% of them seen just once; the ten biggest clones take up less than 45%. Sequencing was performed on normal esophageal tissue next to the tumor. The receptor comes from a female donor with esophageal squamous cell carcinoma. The rearrangement links TRBV28 to TRBJ2-3; D is possibly TRBD2 (6 bases). The DNA end is more similar to TRBJ2-1, so the J call may be wrong. CDR3 bases: TGTGCCAGCAGTTTAACTAGCTTTGAGCAGTTCTTC. It yields the protein CASSLTSFEQFF.